This T cell receptor (beta chain) is from a study of regulatory T cells in long-lasting Graves disease. Overall study results and limits: Sample size was small, which may have lowered accuracy.

This clonotype was observed at least ten times. The antigen remains unidentified. The CDR3 is 16 amino acids. Germline V lookup: CDR1 SGHVS, CDR2 FQNEAQ. V shed 4 bases and J shed 0 bases, with 15 bases lying between them. Researchers made TCR beta libraries by using iRepertoire HTBI primers and running Arm-PCR on CDR3 regions. TCRdb reanalysed the multiplex PCR reads using MiXCR and keeps one entry per CDR3 protein. The sample has over 200,000 distinct CDR3 sequences, around a sixth seen once; the top ten hold 11% to 15%. The time point denotes: newly diagnosed GD, antithyroid drugs for less than 3 months. RNA extracted from PBMCs served as the sequencing template. The sample was also reused in another study, on T cells in Graves' hyperthyroidism and ophthalmopathy. That work adds: The model's output predicted ophthalmopathy at a median of roughly 6.9 months prior to onset.

This chain connects TRBV7-8 to TRBJ1-1; the D gene is possibly TRBD1 (5 bases). The clonotype originates from a woman younger than 45 with Graves disease. The material sequenced was peripheral blood mononuclear cells (PBMCs), taken at new diagnosis, from a patient treated with antithyroid drugs. The CDR3 sequence is CASSSTLGVLNTEAFF. The CDR3 coding sequence is TGTGCCAGCAGCTCGACCTTAGGGGTTTTGAACACTGAAGCTTTCTTT.